This paragraph reports one T cell receptor (beta chain). Its target is unknown. The split of CD4+ cells yielded CD45RA+ naive and CD45RA-negative memory subsets. This CDR3 has 15 residues. The ends lost 2 bases at V and 7 bases at J; junction bases unmatched: 5. In germline, CDR1 is WNHNN, CDR2 SYGVQD (reference sequence). The sample belongs to a study of shared clonotypes between healthy human individuals. Study-wide background: Each donor contributed plates that comprised three CD4 naive, three CD4 memory, two CD8 naive and one CD8 memory.

Method: immunoSEQ multiplex PCR; TCRdb's copy keeps in-frame clones and lacks some. The sample has more than 1.2 million clones, about 98.5% seen once. The study's findings and limits: What naive subsets generally showed was a larger estimated richness than memory subsets showed.

Sequenced sample: naive CD4+ T cells sorted from blood. This sample's subset: CD45RA+ positively selected. The gene calls are TRBV10-1 and TRBJ2-2; 9 bases line up with TRBD2. The sequence was collected from a young man in good health. The CDR3 loop is CASSEGLAGVGELFF. In DNA form, the CDR3 reads TGCGCCAGCAGTGAGGGGTTAGCGGGAGTCGGGGAGCTGTTTTTT.